Following are 19 T cell receptor beta chains from one sample sequenced in a study of OX40 agonist ivuxolimab in advanced cancers. Assay: immunoSEQ multiplex PCR; the TCRdb copy retains only in-frame clones and omits some. The sample records around 76,000 clones, 65% to 90% being singletons. The sequenced sample was CD4+ or CD8+ T cells sorted from blood, obtained in a trial of the OX40 agonist ivuxolimab. The receptors derive from an adult with an advanced solid tumor such as melanoma, head and neck, liver or kidney cancer.

The sample holds one count of this clone. The chain carries TRBV4-3 and TRBJ1-4; a possible D gene is TRBD1 (5 bases). V lost 2 bases and J 8 bases, leaving 18 bases between the germline ends. The germline V gene has CDR1 LGHNA and CDR2 YSLEER. The CDR3 is made up of 16 amino acids. CDR3 nucleotide sequence: TGCGCCAGCAGCCAAAATGTGCAGGGACCTCGGGAAAAACTGTTTTTT. This translates into CASSQNVQGPREKLFF.

The rearrangement joins TRBV4-1 to TRBJ1-4; no clear D gene. CDR1 and CDR2 from the germline V gene are MGHRA and YSYEKL. The V and J ends lost 4 bases and 8 bases respectively, with 8 bases between them. The CDR3 covers 12 residues. This CDR3 is CASSPVGEKLFF. For the CDR3, the DNA is TGCGCCAGCAGCCCGGTAGGGGAAAAACTGTTTTTT.

The rearrangement links TRBV7-2 to TRBJ1-2, with a tentative D call TRBD1 (6 bases). V lost 7 bases and J lost 4, with 13 bases in between. The CDR3 extends over 13 amino acids. The germline gives CDR1 SGHTA, CDR2 FQGNSA. The CDR3 spells CASTYDRPYGYTF. In DNA, the CDR3 is TGTGCCAGCACTTACGACAGGCCCTATGGCTACACCTTC.

V and J are TRBV6-1 and TRBJ2-7; TRBD1 is a possible D gene (6 bases). CDR3 length: 15 residues. Looked up from germline, CDR1 is MNHNS and CDR2 is SASEGT. V shed 3 bases and J shed 0 bases, with 12 bases lying between them. The CDR3, as DNA: TGTGCCAGCAGTGATTCAGGGGCCAGCTCCTACGAGCAGTACTTC. Translation: CASSDSGASSYEQYF.

The V gene is TRBV6-5, the J gene TRBJ1-1; 9 bases fit TRBD1. Germline CDR1 MNHEY, CDR2 SVGAGI. The CDR3 loop spans 15 amino acids. V was pared by 5 bases and J by 5 bases, with 9 bases of the junction left unmatched. This CDR3 is CASSAQTGGGTEAFF. CDR3 nucleotide sequence: TGTGCCAGCAGTGCCCAGACAGGGGGGGGTACTGAAGCTTTCTTT.

The J gene is TRBJ2-7, the V gene TRBV4-3; tentatively, D is TRBD1 (6 bases). Trimming left V 0 bases short and J 3 bases short, with 6 bases between. Germline V gene sequence: CDR1 LGHNA, CDR2 YSLEER. The CDR3 spans 13 residues. The CDR3 region is CASSQDRGYEQYF. The CDR3 nucleotides read TGCGCCAGCAGCCAAGACAGGGGCTACGAGCAGTACTTC.

V usage is TRBV28 and J usage is TRBJ1-1, with D tentatively TRBD1 (5 bases). V was pared by 3 bases and J by 2 bases, with 10 bases between. Germline CDR1 is MDHEN and CDR2 is SYDVKM. This CDR3 is built from 14 residues. CDR3 sequence: CASSLVQDNTEAFF. CDR3 DNA sequence: TGTGCCAGCAGTTTGGTACAGGATAACACTGAAGCTTTCTTT.

V usage is TRBV29-1 and J usage is TRBJ2-3; no clear D. V lost 3 bases to trimming and J lost 1 base, with 5 bases between them. CDR3 length: 12 amino acids. Germline V gene data show CDR1 as SQVTM and CDR2 as ANQGSEA. In DNA, the CDR3 is TGCAGCGTTGATGAGGGCACAGATACGCAGTATTTT. Protein sequence: CSVDEGTDTQYF.

This sequence joins TRBV7-3 and TRBJ1-6; D is undetermined. Germline CDR1 SGHTA, CDR2 FQGTGA. Trimming pared 0 bases from V and 9 bases from J, leaving 12 bases between. This CDR3 is 15 amino acids long. This chain's CDR3 is CASSLTGVVRSPLHF. CDR3 bases: TGTGCCAGCAGCTTAACCGGGGTTGTGCGTTCACCCCTCCACTTT.

This chain links TRBV5-1 with TRBJ2-2, with 7 bases matching TRBD1. The CDR3 totals 14 residues. The germline gives CDR1 SGHRS, CDR2 YFSETQ. V lost 4 bases and J lost 5; bases outside the gene matches: 5. The CDR3 region is CASSTGQATGELFF. In DNA form, the CDR3 reads TGCGCCAGCAGCACCGGACAGGCGACCGGGGAGCTGTTTTTT.

This chain joins TRBV5-1 and TRBJ2-3; 11 positions agree with TRBD2. V dropped 4 bases and J dropped 5; count of bases not matched to a gene: 9. The germline CDR1 and CDR2 sequences are SGHRS and YFSETQ. The CDR3 runs to 16 residues. In DNA, the CDR3 is TGCGCCAGCAGCAAGGGACTAGCGGCGTCCGGAGATACGCAGTATTTT. Its protein product is CASSKGLAASGDTQYF.

This rearrangement joins TRBV5-4 to TRBJ1-2, with D possibly TRBD1 on 5 matching bases. CDR1 and CDR2 (germline): SGHNT, YYREEE (reference sequence). Trimming removed 4 bases at V and 0 bases at J, with 7 bases between. The CDR3 spans 13 residues. DNA for the CDR3: TGTGCCAGCAGCGTGACAGCTAACTATGGCTACACCTTC. This gives the protein CASSVTANYGYTF.

This sequence joins TRBV20-1 and TRBJ2-1; D possibly corresponds to TRBD1 (5 bases). There are 11 residues in the CDR3. CDR1 and CDR2 from the germline V gene are DFQATT and SNEGSKA (reference sequence). With 3 bases removed from V and 9 bases from J, the gap between germline ends came to 9 bases. The CDR3 here is CSARGQSEQFF. In DNA, the CDR3 is TGCAGTGCTAGGGGGCAGAGTGAGCAGTTCTTC.

This clone was observed a single time. The chain carries TRBV6-1 and TRBJ1-6, with TRBD1 identical over 10 bases. There are 15 residues in the CDR3. Germline trimming cut 6 bases from V and 8 bases from J; bases unmatched to any gene: 7. CDR1 is MNHNS and CDR2 is SASEGT in the germline V gene. Here the CDR3 DNA reads TGTGCCAGCAGAAAAACCGGGACAGGGGATTCACCCCTCCACTTT. Its translation is CASRKTGTGDSPLHF.

The chain joins TRBV7-8 to TRBJ2-2; the D gene is possibly TRBD1 (6 bases). V was trimmed by 6 bases and J by 2 bases, leaving 13 bases between them. CDR1 SGHVS and CDR2 FQNEAQ come from the germline V gene. The CDR3 is 15 amino acids. CDR3 in amino acids: CASSPGTLNTGELFF. The DNA of the CDR3 is TGTGCCAGCAGTCCCGGGACACTAAACACCGGGGAGCTGTTTTTT.

The rearrangement links TRBV9 to TRBJ2-5; D assignment may be TRBD1 or TRBD2 (6 bases each). CDR1 SGDLS and CDR2 YYNGEE come from the germline V gene. The CDR3 is made up of 15 amino acids. Between the trimmed V and J ends, which lost 4 bases and 1 base, there was a span of 14 bases. CDR3 protein: CASSRSRGAQETQYF. The DNA of the CDR3 is TGTGCCAGCAGCCGGTCGAGGGGGGCCCAAGAGACCCAGTACTTC. The variable domain in full, with the rest retrieved from reference TRBV9 and TRBJ2-5, is DSGVTQTPKHLITATGQRVTLRCSPRSGDLSVYWYQQSLDQGLQFLIQYYNGEERAKGNILERFSAQQFPDLHSELNLSSLELGDSALYFCASSRSRGAQETQYFGPGTRLLVL.

This clone was observed a few times. The rearrangement joins TRBV12-5 to TRBJ2-3; TRBD2 agrees at 10 bases. This CDR3 is 17 amino acids long. Looked up from germline, CDR1 is LGHNT and CDR2 is FRNRAP. V trimming: 5 bases; J trimming: 4 bases; junction bases outside the gene matches: 12. Here the CDR3 reads CASGPNLNSGGPDTQYF. CDR3 bases: TGTGCTAGTGGTCCCAACCTTAATAGCGGGGGGCCAGATACGCAGTATTTT.

Notes on this clone: Distinct nucleotide sequences in the sample also encode this CDR3. The chain uses TRBV6-5 and TRBJ2-7; 9 bases line up with TRBD1. V shed 7 bases, J shed 4 bases, and the junction held 2 bases outside the gene matches. Germline values: CDR1 MNHEY, CDR2 SVGAGI. CDR3 length: 12 amino acids. The CDR3 DNA sequence: TGTGCCAGCACTGGACAGGGGTACGAGCAGTACTTC. Protein: CASTGQGYEQYF.

This chain uses TRBV6-6 with TRBJ1-1, with 9 bases aligning to TRBD1. Unmatched junction bases numbered 4, after V lost 6 bases and J lost 5 bases. From germline, CDR1 is MNHNY and CDR2 SVGAGI (reference sequence). CDR3 length equals 13 residues. In DNA form, the CDR3 reads TGTGCCAGCAGACAGGGGGCTCGGACTGAAGCTTTCTTT. Residues: CASRQGARTEAFF.